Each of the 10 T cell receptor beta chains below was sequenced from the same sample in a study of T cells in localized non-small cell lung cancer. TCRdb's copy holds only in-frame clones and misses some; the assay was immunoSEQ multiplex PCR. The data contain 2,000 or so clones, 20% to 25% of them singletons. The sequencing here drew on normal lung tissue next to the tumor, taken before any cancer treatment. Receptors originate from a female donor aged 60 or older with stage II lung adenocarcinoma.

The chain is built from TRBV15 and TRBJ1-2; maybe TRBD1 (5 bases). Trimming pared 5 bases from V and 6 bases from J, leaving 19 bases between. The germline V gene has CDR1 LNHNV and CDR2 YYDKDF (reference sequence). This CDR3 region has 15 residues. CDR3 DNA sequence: TGTGCCACCAGCTGGCGACGGGGGTTAGGGGATGGCTACACCTTC. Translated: CATSWRRGLGDGYTF.

The CDR3 nucleotides read TGTGCCAGCAGCTTATGGGTAGGACCGAACACTGAAGCTTTCTTT. Amino acid sequence: CASSLWVGPNTEAFF. The chain joins TRBV11-3 to TRBJ1-1; D unclear. CDR1 and CDR2 from the germline V gene are SGHNT and YENEEA. V was shortened by 2 bases and J by 1 base, with 11 bases between the two germline ends. CDR3 length: 15 amino acids.

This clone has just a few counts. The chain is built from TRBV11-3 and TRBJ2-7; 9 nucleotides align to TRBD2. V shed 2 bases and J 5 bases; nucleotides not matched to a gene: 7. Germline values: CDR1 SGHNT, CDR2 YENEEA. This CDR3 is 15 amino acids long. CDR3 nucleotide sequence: TGTGCCAGCAGCTTAAGCGGGGGGAAGAACAACGAGCAGTACTTC. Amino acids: CASSLSGGKNNEQYF. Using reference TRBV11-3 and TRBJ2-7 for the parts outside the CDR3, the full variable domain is EAGVVQSPRYKIIEKKQPVAFWCNPISGHNTLYWYLQNLGQGPELLIRYENEEAVDDSQLPKDRFSAERLKGVDSTLKIQPAELGDSAVYLCASSLSGGKNNEQYFGPGTRLTVT.

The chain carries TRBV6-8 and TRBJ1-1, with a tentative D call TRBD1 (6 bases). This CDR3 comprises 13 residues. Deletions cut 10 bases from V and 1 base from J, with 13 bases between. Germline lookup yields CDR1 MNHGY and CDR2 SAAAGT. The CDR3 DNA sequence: TGTGCCATCGGGGCGGACAGGAACACTGAAGCTTTCTTT. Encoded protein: CAIGADRNTEAFF.

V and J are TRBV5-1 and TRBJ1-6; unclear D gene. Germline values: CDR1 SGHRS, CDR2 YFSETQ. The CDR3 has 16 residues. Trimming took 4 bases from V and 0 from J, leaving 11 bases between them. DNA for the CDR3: TGCGCCAGCAGCCCTGCCGGAAGCTCCTATAATTCACCCCTCCACTTT. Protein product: CASSPAGSSYNSPLHF.

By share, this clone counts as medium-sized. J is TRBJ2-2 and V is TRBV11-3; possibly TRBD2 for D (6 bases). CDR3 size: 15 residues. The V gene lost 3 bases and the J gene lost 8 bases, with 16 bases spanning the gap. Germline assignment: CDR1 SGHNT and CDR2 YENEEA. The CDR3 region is CASSLSGDRGGELFF. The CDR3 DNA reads TGTGCCAGCAGCTTGTCGGGAGACAGAGGGGGGGAGCTGTTTTTT.

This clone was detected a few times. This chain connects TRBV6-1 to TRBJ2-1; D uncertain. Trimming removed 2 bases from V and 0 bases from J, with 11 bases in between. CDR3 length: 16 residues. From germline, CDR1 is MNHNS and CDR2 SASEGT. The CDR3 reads CASSERPPSSYNEQFF. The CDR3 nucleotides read TGTGCCAGCAGTGAACGTCCCCCGAGCTCCTACAATGAGCAGTTCTTC.

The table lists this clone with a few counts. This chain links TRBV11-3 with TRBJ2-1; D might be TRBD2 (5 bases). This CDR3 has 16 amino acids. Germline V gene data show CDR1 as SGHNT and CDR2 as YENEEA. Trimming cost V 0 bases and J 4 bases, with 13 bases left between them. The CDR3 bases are TGTGCCAGCAGCTTAGATTCTGGCGGGTTTTACAATGAGCAGTTCTTC. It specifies CASSLDSGGFYNEQFF.

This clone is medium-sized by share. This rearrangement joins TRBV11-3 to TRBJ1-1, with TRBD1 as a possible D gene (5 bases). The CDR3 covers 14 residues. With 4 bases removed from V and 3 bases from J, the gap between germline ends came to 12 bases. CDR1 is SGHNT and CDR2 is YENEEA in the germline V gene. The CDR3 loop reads CASSSGWGHTEAFF. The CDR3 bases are TGTGCCAGCAGCTCCGGCTGGGGACACACTGAAGCTTTCTTT.

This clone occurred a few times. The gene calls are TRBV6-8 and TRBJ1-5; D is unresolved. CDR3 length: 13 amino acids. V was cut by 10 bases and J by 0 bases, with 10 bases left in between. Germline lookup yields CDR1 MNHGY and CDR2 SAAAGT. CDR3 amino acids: CATEVASNQPQHF. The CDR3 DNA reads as TGTGCCACGGAGGTAGCTAGCAATCAGCCCCAGCATTTT.